This passage covers 14 T cell receptor beta chains from one sample sequenced in a study of cytomegalovirus exposure and HLA in healthy donors. PCR primers comprised 60 Vbeta and 13 Jbeta primers. The method was immunoSEQ multiplex PCR; TCRdb's version includes in-frame clones alone and lacks a portion of them. The repertoire holds more than 140,000 clones, with around 65% as singletons. Input material: PBMCs. These receptor sequences come from a woman in her 30s in good health and CMV-seropositive.

The genes are TRBV29-1 and TRBJ2-5; D may be TRBD2 (7 bases). The V gene's germline CDR1 is SQVTM and CDR2 ANQGSEA. Trimming removed 8 bases from V and 5 bases from J, with 18 bases in between. This CDR3 region has 13 residues. The CDR3 DNA sequence: TGCAGCTCTGGGAGGACTAGGGGGGAGACCCAGTACTTC. Its protein product is CSSGRTRGETQYF.

CDR3 in amino acids: CATGTGARGPLHF. The CDR3 DNA is TGTGCCACAGGGACAGGGGCCCGAGGTCCCCTCCACTTT. V is TRBV21-1 and J is TRBJ1-6; TRBD1, as called in the table, went unchecked against the DNA. TRBV21-1 is a pseudogene segment. This CDR3 spans 13 amino acids.

V usage is TRBV6-6 and J usage is TRBJ2-1; 7 bases align to TRBD1. This CDR3 spans 15 amino acids. The germline V gene encodes CDR1 MNHNY and CDR2 SVGAGI (reference sequence). V lost 4 bases to trimming and J lost 5 bases; unmatched junction nucleotides: 8. The CDR3 sequence is CASSFWTGINNEQFF. CDR3 coding DNA: TGTGCCAGCAGTTTTTGGACAGGAATTAACAATGAGCAGTTCTTC.

This clone was counted a few times. V usage is TRBV10-2 and J usage is TRBJ1-1; D may be TRBD1 (6 bases). V gave up 6 bases and J gave up 5 bases, with 16 bases separating them. CDR3 length: 14 amino acids. Germline CDR1 reads WSHSY; CDR2 reads SAAADI. CDR3 bases: TGCGCCAGCAGCTCCAGAACAGGGTTTACTGAAGCTTTCTTT. This encodes CASSSRTGFTEAFF.

This chain joins TRBV4-1 and TRBJ1-2; 11 bases agree with TRBD1. The CDR3 length is 16 residues. The V gene's germline CDR1 is MGHRA and CDR2 YSYEKL. Trimming took 4 bases from V and 7 from J; bases not matched to a gene: 11. The CDR3 is CASSPPLGQGVVGYTF. Written as DNA, the CDR3 is TGCGCCAGCAGCCCACCTCTGGGACAGGGGGTAGTTGGCTACACCTTC.

The CDR3 loop is CASSLGTGISNEQFF. The CDR3, as DNA: TGTGCCAGCAGCTTAGGGACAGGTATAAGCAATGAGCAGTTCTTC. V and J are TRBV11-2 and TRBJ2-1, with TRBD1 matching over 7 bases. CDR3 size: 15 residues. V shed 1 base, J shed 6 bases, and the junction held 6 bases outside the gene matches. CDR1 SGHAT and CDR2 FQNNGV come from the germline V gene.

The chain recombines TRBV2 with TRBJ1-6, with D possibly matching TRBD1 (5 bases). The CDR3 covers 15 residues. Germline lookup yields CDR1 SNHLY and CDR2 FYNNEI. Trimming took off 7 bases at V and 7 bases at J, with 17 bases between the two ends. DNA for the CDR3: TGTGCCAGCACGGTTTACAGGCTTGGGAATTCACCCCTCCACTTT. Amino acids: CASTVYRLGNSPLHF. The whole variable domain, remainder taken from reference TRBV2 and TRBJ1-6, is EPEVTQTPSHQVTQMGQEVILRCVPISNHLYFYWYRQILGQKVEFLVSFYNNEISEKSEIFDDQFSVERPDGSNFTLKIRSTKLEDSAMYFCASTVYRLGNSPLHFGNGTRLTVT.

The rearrangement links TRBV19 to TRBJ2-7, with TRBD1 identical over 8 bases. CDR1 and CDR2 (germline): LNHDA, SQIVND (reference sequence). With V trimmed by 9 bases and J by 3 bases, 7 bases remained unmatched. The CDR3 sequence is 13 residues long. The CDR3 coding sequence is TGTGCCAGCACTCGGACAGGGAGCTACGAGCAGTACTTC. Its protein is CASTRTGSYEQYF.

The rearrangement uses TRBV9 and TRBJ1-4, with 7 bases aligning to TRBD1. J was trimmed by 3 bases and V by 1 base; bases with no gene match: 0. From germline, CDR1 is SGDLS and CDR2 YYNGEE. The CDR3 spans 14 residues. As DNA, the CDR3 is TGTGCCAGCAGCGTACAGGGGGCTAATGAAAAACTGTTTTTT. Translating gives CASSVQGANEKLFF.

V usage is TRBV11-2 and J usage is TRBJ2-7, with 10 bases aligning to TRBD1. This CDR3 has 14 amino acids. Germline V lookup: CDR1 SGHAT, CDR2 FQNNGV. The V gene end was trimmed by 3 bases and the J gene end by 4 bases; junction bases not matched to a gene: 3. The CDR3 here is CASSLGQGLYEQYF. DNA for the CDR3: TGTGCCAGCAGCTTGGGACAGGGGTTATACGAGCAGTACTTC. Combining the CDR3 with reference TRBV11-2 and TRBJ2-7 gives the whole variable domain EAGVAQSPRYKIIEKRQSVAFWCNPISGHATLYWYQQILGQGPKLLIQFQNNGVVDDSQLPKDRFSAERLKGVDSTLKIQPAKLEDSAVYLCASSLGQGLYEQYFGPGTRLTVT.

This clone showed up just a few times. The chain joins TRBV5-4 to TRBJ2-7; perhaps TRBD2 as D (5 bases). V dropped 0 bases and J dropped 5 bases, with 15 bases sitting between them. Germline values: CDR1 SGHNT, CDR2 YYREEE (reference sequence). The CDR3 totals 15 residues. CDR3 nucleotide sequence: TGTGCCAGCAGCTTGGAAGGAGGCGGGCCCAACGAGCAGTACTTC. This sequence encodes CASSLEGGGPNEQYF.

The rearrangement uses TRBV15 and TRBJ2-5; no clear D gene. Germline V gives CDR1 LNHNV, CDR2 YYDKDF (reference sequence). The CDR3 covers 13 residues. Between the trimmed V and J ends, which lost 2 bases and 4 bases, there was a span of 8 bases. The CDR3 here is CATSRNNVETQYF. The DNA for the CDR3 is TGTGCCACCAGCAGAAACAACGTAGAGACCCAGTACTTC.

The sample holds a few counts of this clone. The chain employs TRBV6-6 and TRBJ2-7; 7 nucleotides align to TRBD2. Germline V CDR1 and CDR2: MNHNY, SVGAGI (reference sequence). V shed 2 bases, J shed 7 bases, and the junction held 11 bases outside the gene matches. The CDR3 extends over 15 amino acids. DNA for the CDR3: TGTGCCAGCAGTTACGAGCTAGCGGACCCCTTAGAGCAGTACTTC. Its translation is CASSYELADPLEQYF.

The chain has TRBV18 and TRBJ2-5; D gene uncertain. The CDR3 sequence is 11 residues long. The V gene's germline CDR1 is KGHSH and CDR2 LQKENI. With 4 bases removed from V and 5 bases from J, the gap between germline ends came to 5 bases. DNA of the CDR3: TGTGCCAGCTCACTGGCCGAGACCCAGTACTTC. Residues: CASSLAETQYF.